This T cell receptor (beta chain) appears in the sequencing data of a study of cytomegalovirus exposure and HLA in healthy donors. Across the whole study: There were roughly 110 million unique TCR beta sequences, drawn from around 180 million T cells, in an earlier analysis. Points from the study as a whole: Listed as cytomegalovirus-associated were around 160 TCR beta chains. The authors assumed roughly uniform sequencing depth across donors for presence/absence analyses.

Of note for this clone: What it recognizes is unknown.

The PCR made use of 60 Vbeta and 13 Jbeta primers. Original processing methods: Roughly 11 million shared chains were among the roughly 78 million unique TCR beta chains that a later analysis counted. Assay used: immunoSEQ multiplex PCR; TCRdb lists only in-frame clones, some missing. V and J calls plus clone size are reproduced from that table; the DNA served to infer D and trimming. Reported are 100,000 to 150,000 clones; the ten largest clones contain about 2.2%. Sequenced input: PBMCs. The clonotype was recovered from a man aged 35 to 55 in good health and CMV-seronegative.

The CDR3 DNA reads TGTGCCAGCAGGAGACGGGGAGCCTACGAGCAGTACTTC. Protein: CASRRRGAYEQYF. This sequence joins TRBV27 and TRBJ2-7; the D gene is possibly TRBD2 (5 bases). CDR1 and CDR2 (germline): MNHEY, SMNVEV (reference sequence). Trimming took 6 bases from V and 2 from J, leaving 11 bases between them. The CDR3 extends over 13 amino acids.